The 32 T cell receptor beta chains below all came from one sample that was sequenced in a study of OX40 agonist ivuxolimab in advanced cancers. The data were produced by immunoSEQ multiplex PCR, yet TCRdb's version contains in-frame clones alone and is incomplete. The table has fewer than 100,000 clones, approximately 86% seen once; the top ten hold under 2%. Specimen: CD4+ or CD8+ T cells sorted from blood, collected in a trial of the OX40 agonist ivuxolimab. The source of these receptors is an adult with an advanced solid tumor such as melanoma, head and neck, liver or kidney cancer.

The chain employs TRBV2 and TRBJ2-5; D assignment may be TRBD1 or TRBD2 (5 bases each). CDR3 length equals 12 residues. Germline V lookup: CDR1 SNHLY, CDR2 FYNNEI. The V end lost 10 bases, the J end lost 1 base, and 10 bases lay between the germline ends. The CDR3 loop is CATSGPQETQYF. CDR3 nucleotide sequence: TGTGCCACCTCGGGACCCCAAGAGACCCAGTACTTC.

V gene TRBV14 combines with J gene TRBJ2-5, with D perhaps matching TRBD2 (5 bases). The CDR3 sequence is 15 residues long. Germline loops: CDR1 SGHDN, CDR2 FVKESK. Between the trimmed V and J ends, which lost 4 bases and 4 bases, there was a span of 16 bases. Here the CDR3 reads CASSPLRAQVETQYF. DNA for the CDR3: TGTGCCAGCAGCCCCCTGCGGGCTCAGGTAGAGACCCAGTACTTC. Using reference TRBV14 and TRBJ2-5 for the parts outside the CDR3, the full variable domain is EAGVTQFPSHSVIEKGQTVTLRCDPISGHDNLYWYRRVMGKEIKFLLHFVKESKQDESGMPNNRFLAERTGGTYSTLKVQPAELEDSGVYFCASSPLRAQVETQYFGPGTRLLVL.

The chain has TRBV7-9 and TRBJ2-5; perhaps D is TRBD1 or TRBD2 (5 bases each). CDR1 and CDR2 (germline): SEHNR, FQNEAQ (reference sequence). The V gene lost 7 bases and the J gene lost 1 base, with 10 bases spanning the gap. This CDR3 has 13 amino acids. CDR3 loop: CASTGRGQETQYF. The CDR3 coding sequence is TGTGCCAGCACGGGACGGGGCCAAGAGACCCAGTACTTC.

This chain uses TRBV7-9 with TRBJ1-2, with unresolved D. The V end was cut by 5 bases, the J end by 4 bases, with 11 bases between. Germline CDR1 is SEHNR and CDR2 is FQNEAQ (reference sequence). The CDR3 is 13 residues long. CDR3: CASSREELYGYTF. CDR3 sequence (DNA): TGTGCCAGCAGCCGCGAGGAGCTCTATGGCTACACCTTC.

The rearrangement links TRBV19 to TRBJ1-1; no clear D. The CDR3 spans 15 residues. The germline V gene has CDR1 LNHDA and CDR2 SQIVND (reference sequence). Between the trimmed V and J ends, which lost 4 bases and 2 bases, there was a span of 14 bases. DNA of the CDR3: TGTGCCAGTAGTACCACCCCGACAATCAACACTGAAGCTTTCTTT. Protein product: CASSTTPTINTEAFF.

The chain carries TRBV7-2 and TRBJ1-3; D not certain. CDR3 length equals 13 residues. V lost 3 bases and J lost 0, with 3 bases in between. The germline V gene encodes CDR1 SGHTA and CDR2 FQGNSA. The CDR3 here is CASSFVSGNTIYF. DNA for the CDR3: TGTGCCAGCAGCTTCGTCTCTGGAAACACCATATATTTT. Together with reference TRBV7-2 and TRBJ1-3, the CDR3 gives the full variable domain: GAGVSQSPSNKVTEKGKDVELRCDPISGHTALYWYRQSLGQGLEFLIYFQGNSAPDKSGLPSDRFSAERTGGSVSTLTIQRTQQEDSAVYLCASSFVSGNTIYFGEGSWLTVV.

The chain uses TRBV6-1 and TRBJ1-2; D may be TRBD1 (6 bases). The CDR3 length is 14 residues. Trimming stripped 5 bases from V and 8 bases from J, with 18 bases between. The V gene's germline CDR1 is MNHNS and CDR2 SASEGT. The CDR3 loop reads CASSPRRGEQGYTF. The CDR3 DNA is TGTGCCAGCAGTCCAAGGAGGGGGGAGCAAGGCTACACCTTC.

This clone was recorded a few times. The chain couples TRBV28 to TRBJ1-2; 10 nucleotides match TRBD1. V shed 6 bases and J 8 bases; nucleotides not matched to a gene: 15. The CDR3 totals 16 residues. Germline V gene sequence: CDR1 MDHEN, CDR2 SYDVKM. The CDR3 DNA reads as TGTGCCAGCAGCAGTCTGACAGGGGGCCTCACGATGGGCTACACCTTC. It is translated as CASSSLTGGLTMGYTF.

This clone was counted a single time. V usage is TRBV9 and J usage is TRBJ2-3, with 7 nucleotides matching TRBD2. The CDR3 spans 15 residues. The V and J ends lost 4 bases and 4 bases, in that order; junction bases with no gene match: 9. CDR1 is SGDLS and CDR2 is YYNGEE in the germline V gene. The CDR3 loop is CASSLMTSYADTQYF. The CDR3 DNA follows: TGTGCCAGCAGCCTAATGACTAGCTACGCAGATACGCAGTATTTT.

V is TRBV28 and J is TRBJ2-3; no firm D call. V was clipped by 3 bases and J by 2 bases, with 3 bases between them. Germline assignment: CDR1 MDHEN and CDR2 SYDVKM. CDR3 length: 12 amino acids. The CDR3 coding sequence is TGTGCCAGCAGTTTGTCCACAGATACGCAGTATTTT. It is translated as CASSLSTDTQYF.

This chain joins TRBV7-2 and TRBJ2-5; tentative D call: TRBD1 (5 bases). The germline V gene has CDR1 SGHTA and CDR2 FQGNSA. Between the trimmed V and J ends, which lost 6 bases and 5 bases, there was a span of 13 bases. This CDR3 spans 13 amino acids. The CDR3 loop reads CASRTDPLETQYF. DNA of the CDR3: TGTGCCAGCAGGACAGACCCTCTGGAGACCCAGTACTTC.

The chain carries TRBV19 and TRBJ1-1, with D possibly being TRBD1 (6 bases). Germline V lookup: CDR1 LNHDA, CDR2 SQIVND (reference sequence). The CDR3 contains 16 residues. This CDR3 is CAGRTGSGTLNTEAFF. The CDR3 DNA sequence: TGTGCGGGTAGGACGGGATCCGGGACATTGAACACTGAAGCTTTCTTT.

This rearrangement joins TRBV10-3 to TRBJ2-7; D is uncertain. This CDR3 has 16 amino acids. V gave up 0 bases and J gave up 2 bases, with 14 bases separating them. CDR1 is ENHRY, CDR2 SYGVKD, per germline. DNA of the CDR3: TGTGCCATCAGTGAGTCGTTGGGTAGCCCCACCTACGAGCAGTACTTC. It encodes CAISESLGSPTYEQYF.

This clone was observed a handful of times. The chain joins TRBV30 to TRBJ1-6; D unresolved. V dropped 0 bases and J dropped 10 bases, with 10 bases sitting between them. CDR1 GTSNPN and CDR2 SVGIG come from the germline V gene (reference sequence). The CDR3 sequence is 13 residues long. Here the CDR3 reads CAWSVSVGSPLHF. The CDR3 DNA sequence: TGTGCCTGGAGTGTTTCGGTAGGCTCACCCCTCCACTTT.

This clone was observed a single time. The chain uses TRBV6-5 and TRBJ2-7; 9 bases match TRBD1. This CDR3 has 14 amino acids. In germline, CDR1 is MNHEY, CDR2 SVGAGI. V lost 8 bases, J lost 6 bases, and 11 bases stayed unmatched. The CDR3 coding sequence is TGTGCCAGCCGGGGACAGGGTAGTATTCGCGAGCAGTACTTC. Its protein product is CASRGQGSIREQYF.

CDR3 residues: CASSSTGTGGWETQYF. CDR3 DNA sequence: TGCGCCAGCAGCTCGACCGGGACAGGGGGCTGGGAGACCCAGTACTTC. J is TRBJ2-5 and V is TRBV5-1; TRBD1 agrees at 12 bases. The CDR3 spans 16 residues. Looked up from germline, CDR1 is SGHRS and CDR2 is YFSETQ. The V segment lost 3 bases and the J segment 5 bases; nucleotides outside the gene matches: 8.

J is TRBJ1-5 and V is TRBV7-5. TRBV7-5 is described as a pseudogene. This CDR3 spans 17 amino acids. Here the CDR3 reads CARSLVPSGGSNQPQHF. As DNA, the CDR3 is TGTGCCAGAAGCTTAGTGCCATCAGGAGGTAGCAATCAGCCCCAGCATTTT.

The chain joins TRBV6-5 to TRBJ1-4; tentative D call: TRBD1 (5 bases). Germline loops: CDR1 MNHEY, CDR2 SVGAGI. This CDR3 is 13 amino acids long. V shed 8 bases and J shed 8 bases, with 15 bases lying between them. CDR3 DNA: TGTGCCAGCGAGGGGTTCGGGGGAGAAAAACTGTTTTTT. Amino acids: CASEGFGGEKLFF.

This clone was counted once. The chain carries TRBV28 and TRBJ2-5; D tentatively fits TRBD1 or TRBD2 (5 bases each). The J call could be wrong; TRBJ2-7 is a better fit for the DNA end. The CDR3 is 15 residues long. Germline V gene lookup returns CDR1 MDHEN and CDR2 SYDVKM. The CDR3 here is CASSAPGLDPYEQYF. DNA for the CDR3: TGTGCCAGCAGTGCGCCGGGGCTGGACCCATACGAGCAGTACTTC.

The chain carries TRBV10-3 and TRBJ2-6; D is undetermined. The CDR3 has 16 residues. V was shortened by 6 bases and J by 0 bases, with 12 bases between the two germline ends. Germline values: CDR1 ENHRY, CDR2 SYGVKD. This CDR3 is CAISLGRSSGANVLTF. The DNA for the CDR3 is TGTGCCATCAGCCTTGGTCGGTCCTCTGGGGCCAACGTCCTGACTTTC.

This chain connects TRBV28 to TRBJ2-5; D uncertain. The CDR3 loop spans 11 amino acids. Germline CDR1 and CDR2: MDHEN and SYDVKM. Between the trimmed V and J ends, which lost 4 bases and 5 bases, there was a span of 5 bases. CDR3 DNA sequence: TGTGCCAGCAGTTCCCCGGAGACCCAGTACTTC. This gives the protein CASSSPETQYF.

The V and J genes are TRBV9 and TRBJ1-3; a weak D match, TRBD1 (5 bases). V was shortened by 6 bases and J by 3 bases, with 10 bases between the two germline ends. CDR1 is SGDLS, CDR2 YYNGEE, per germline. There are 13 residues in the CDR3. This chain's CDR3 is CASTRTGGNTIYF. The CDR3 DNA reads TGTGCCAGCACTCGAACAGGTGGAAACACCATATATTTT.

The chain couples TRBV18 to TRBJ2-2, with D possibly matching TRBD1 (6 bases). V gave up 6 bases and J gave up 8 bases, with 25 bases separating them. The CDR3 sequence is 17 residues long. Germline CDR1 is KGHSH and CDR2 is LQKENI. The CDR3 protein is CASSRQVAKSWGGELFF. The CDR3 DNA is TGTGCCAGCTCTCGACAGGTCGCGAAATCCTGGGGAGGGGAGCTGTTTTTT.

The V gene is TRBV18, the J gene TRBJ2-3; no definite D call. This CDR3 contains 14 residues. The V gene's germline CDR1 is KGHSH and CDR2 LQKENI. V shed 0 bases and J shed 4 bases, with 8 bases lying between them. The chain's CDR3 is CASSPPSQPDTQYF. The CDR3 nucleotides are TGTGCCAGCTCACCACCATCGCAGCCAGATACGCAGTATTTT.

This sequence joins TRBV7-2 and TRBJ1-2; 8 nucleotides match TRBD1. V was pared by 2 bases and J by 0 bases, with 5 bases of the junction left unmatched. CDR1 is SGHTA, CDR2 FQGNSA, per germline. The CDR3 has 16 amino acids. CDR3 DNA: TGTGCCAGCAGCTTATGGACAGGGAGGCCTAACTATGGCTACACCTTC. It yields the protein CASSLWTGRPNYGYTF.

This clone was seen only once. The genes are TRBV27 and TRBJ2-5; 8 bases are shared with TRBD2. The CDR3 consists of 13 residues. With 4 bases clipped from V and 10 bases from J, the junction kept 8 bases outside the gene matches. Germline-derived CDR1 and CDR2 are MNHEY and SMNVEV (reference sequence). The CDR3 nucleotides are TGTGCCAGCAGTTCCGGGGGGGGAGGCGGCCAGTACTTC. This gives the protein CASSSGGGGGQYF.

The CDR3 DNA sequence: TGTGCCAGCAGCTCGCCCCGGGACAGGGGAGGCGCTGAAGCTTTCTTT. It is translated as CASSSPRDRGGAEAFF. The chain carries TRBV5-4 and TRBJ1-1, with 10 bases identical to TRBD1. CDR1 and CDR2 (germline): SGHNT, YYREEE (reference sequence). Unmatched junction bases numbered 11, after V lost 3 bases and J lost 6 bases. The CDR3 totals 16 residues.

The V gene is TRBV4-1, the J gene TRBJ1-2, with D unclear. Germline loops: CDR1 MGHRA, CDR2 YSYEKL. V lost 3 bases, J lost 2 bases, and 13 bases lay in between. CDR3 size: 15 residues. The CDR3 nucleotides are TGCGCCAGCAGCCATCCCGGGAAGGGCAACTATGGCTACACCTTC. It yields the protein CASSHPGKGNYGYTF.

This clone was detected only a few times. The J gene is TRBJ1-5, the V gene TRBV2; no firm D call. This CDR3 comprises 13 residues. The germline V gene encodes CDR1 SNHLY and CDR2 FYNNEI. The V and J ends lost 9 bases and 3 bases respectively, with 12 bases between them. In nucleotides, the CDR3 is TGTGCCAGTACAACAGAGTTCAATCAGCCCCAGCATTTT. Amino acid sequence: CASTTEFNQPQHF.

The rearrangement links TRBV19 to TRBJ1-5; no clear D gene. Per the germline V gene, CDR1 is LNHDA and CDR2 is SQIVND (reference sequence). Trimming cost V 8 bases and J 0 bases, with 14 bases left between them. There are 15 residues in the CDR3. The CDR3, as DNA: TGTGCCAGTGAGGCCCAGCCCTATAGCAATCAGCCCCAGCATTTT. Translation gives CASEAQPYSNQPQHF.

The rearrangement uses TRBV2 and TRBJ1-2; no reliable D call. Germline lookup yields CDR1 SNHLY and CDR2 FYNNEI. CDR3 length: 16 amino acids. V was cut by 0 bases and J by 6 bases, with 17 bases left in between. This CDR3 is CASSEAEAVYNNGYTF. DNA for the CDR3: TGTGCCAGCAGTGAAGCAGAAGCGGTCTACAATAATGGCTACACCTTC.

On this clone itself: The same CDR3 can be traced to other DNA sequences in this sample. J is TRBJ2-7 and V is TRBV19; either TRBD1 or TRBD2 may fit D (5 bases each). The CDR3 runs 11 residues. Germline V gives CDR1 LNHDA, CDR2 SQIVND (reference sequence). V lost 3 bases, J lost 8 bases, and 8 bases lay in between. Here the CDR3 reads CASSISGQQYF. CDR3 bases: TGTGCCAGTAGTATTTCGGGGCAGCAGTACTTC.